The 22 T cell receptor beta chains presented below share a single source sample, sequenced in a study of blood T cell repertoires in COVID-19. The table came from immunoSEQ multiplex PCR; TCRdb's copy has only in-frame clones and leaves some out. The sample holds some 170,000 clones, over 75% seen once. Sequencing used peripheral blood. These receptors were obtained from a woman in her 70s with acute or convalescent COVID-19.

The chain has TRBV18 and TRBJ2-3; a possible D gene is TRBD2 (5 bases). CDR1 and CDR2 from the germline V gene are KGHSH and LQKENI. The CDR3 has 14 amino acids. The V and J ends lost 1 base and 4 bases respectively, with 9 bases between them. The CDR3 is CASSPRRDSDTQYF. The CDR3 DNA reads as TGTGCCAGCTCACCACGCCGGGATTCAGATACGCAGTATTTT.

The CDR3 protein is CAGGTDGNTIYF. DNA for the CDR3: TGTGCCGGCGGGACAGACGGAAACACCATATATTTT. The gene calls are TRBV6-5 and TRBJ1-3; 7 bases are a match to TRBD1. This CDR3 comprises 12 residues. CDR1 and CDR2 from the germline V gene are MNHEY and SVGAGI. The junction had 5 bases not matched to a gene; V was cut back by 11 bases and J by 4 bases.

V is TRBV21-1 and J is TRBJ2-1; the D call in the table, TRBD1, was not verified against the DNA. TRBV21-1 is a pseudogene. This CDR3 comprises 17 residues. Here the CDR3 reads CASQTEKLQDHFNEQFF. For the CDR3, the DNA is TGTGCCAGCCAAACCGAAAAATTACAGGACCACTTCAATGAGCAGTTCTTC.

This rearrangement joins TRBV4-1 to TRBJ2-1; a weak D match, TRBD2 (5 bases). Germline CDR1 and CDR2: MGHRA and YSYEKL. The CDR3 loop spans 17 amino acids. Trimming took 1 base from V and 1 from J, leaving 14 bases between them. The CDR3 bases are TGCGCCAGCAGCCAAGTTGGAGCGGCCAAATCCTACAATGAGCAGTTCTTC. Translation gives CASSQVGAAKSYNEQFF.

The V gene is TRBV29-1, the J gene TRBJ2-7; perhaps TRBD1 as D (5 bases). Trimming shortened V by 6 bases and J by 4 bases, and 13 bases separated the two germline ends. Germline CDR1 reads SQVTM; CDR2 reads ANQGSEA. The CDR3 is made up of 12 amino acids. The CDR3 DNA is TGCAGCGTCAGGGAAGGGCTATACGAGCAGTACTTC. Translation: CSVREGLYEQYF.

Only one count was recorded for this clone. The gene calls are TRBV25-1 and TRBJ1-1; D may be TRBD1 (5 bases). The CDR3 loop spans 13 amino acids. V gave up 4 bases and J gave up 2 bases, with 8 bases separating them. Germline values: CDR1 MGHDK, CDR2 SYGVNS. CDR3 in DNA: TGTGCCAGCAGTGCCCGGACAAACACTGAAGCTTTCTTT. Translation: CASSARTNTEAFF.

This clone occurred once. This chain links TRBV10-3 with TRBJ2-7; the match to TRBD2 covers 9 bases. CDR1 and CDR2 (germline): ENHRY, SYGVKD. CDR3 length equals 14 residues. J was trimmed by 5 bases and V by 10 bases; bases with no gene match: 12. CDR3 loop: CARNGSGRSDEQYF. The CDR3 DNA is TGTGCCAGAAATGGAAGCGGGAGGAGCGACGAGCAGTACTTC.

V gene TRBV3-1 (or the pseudogene TRBV3-2) combines with J gene TRBJ2-3; the match to TRBD2 covers 10 bases. Germline-derived CDR1 and CDR2 are LGHDT and YNNKEL (reference sequence). This CDR3 is 16 amino acids long. V was clipped by 4 bases and J by 1 base; unmatched bases: 5. The CDR3 region is CASSPLAGVGTDTQYF. CDR3 nucleotide sequence: TGTGCCAGCAGCCCCCTAGCGGGAGTGGGCACAGATACGCAGTATTTT.

The rearrangement uses TRBV6-5 and TRBJ1-2; TRBD1 agrees at 10 bases. Looked up from germline, CDR1 is MNHEY and CDR2 is SVGAGI. V gave up 10 bases and J gave up 2 bases; unmatched junction bases: 4. The CDR3 totals 13 residues. In DNA, the CDR3 is TGTGCCATACCGGGACAGGGGAACTATGGCTACACCTTC. Residues: CAIPGQGNYGYTF.

The rearrangement joins TRBV27 to TRBJ2-3; D gene uncertain. Deletions cut 11 bases from V and 2 bases from J, with 14 bases between. There are 13 residues in the CDR3. Germline V lookup: CDR1 MNHEY, CDR2 SMNVEV (reference sequence). Here the CDR3 DNA reads TGTGCCGTCGTCGGGTGGCCCACAGATACGCAGTATTTT. Translated, it gives CAVVGWPTDTQYF.

The rearrangement joins TRBV29-1 to TRBJ1-1, with D possibly being TRBD1 (6 bases). The CDR3 consists of 16 residues. The germline V and J ends were trimmed by 4 bases and 8 bases, with 26 bases remaining between them. Per germline, CDR1 SQVTM and CDR2 ANQGSEA. The CDR3 DNA reads TGCAGCGTTGTTGGCGCCCCAGGAATAACAGGGTCGGAAGCTTTCTTT. Translating gives CSVVGAPGITGSEAFF.

This clone was picked up a small number of times. V gene TRBV2 combines with J gene TRBJ2-1, with 9 positions matching TRBD2. The CDR3 has 15 amino acids. Per the germline V gene, CDR1 is SNHLY and CDR2 is FYNNEI. Unmatched junction bases numbered 10, after V lost 7 bases and J lost 6 bases. The CDR3 sequence: CASTDLAGPSNEQFF. CDR3 DNA: TGTGCCAGCACGGACCTAGCGGGACCATCCAATGAGCAGTTCTTC.

In nucleotides, the CDR3 is TGTGCCAGCAACGACAGGGAGTTTCAGCCCCAGCATTTT. The encoded protein is CASNDREFQPQHF. This chain uses TRBV2 with TRBJ1-5, with TRBD1 matching over 7 bases. The CDR3 is made up of 13 amino acids. The V segment lost 7 bases and the J segment 6 bases; nucleotides outside the gene matches: 6. CDR1 is SNHLY, CDR2 FYNNEI, per germline.

This rearrangement joins TRBV5-1 to TRBJ2-5; possibly TRBD2 for D (6 bases). This CDR3 region has 14 residues. Germline-derived CDR1 and CDR2 are SGHRS and YFSETQ. Trimming took off 4 bases at V and 4 bases at J, with 14 bases between the two ends. DNA for the CDR3: TGCGCCAGCAGCCTGGGACTTCGAGGAGAGACCCAGTACTTC. It codes for CASSLGLRGETQYF.

In its sample, this clone was seen once. CDR3 DNA: TGTGCCAGCAGTTGGTTGGAGAGCTCCTACGAGCAGTACTTC. Its translation is CASSWLESSYEQYF. V and J are TRBV2 and TRBJ2-7; D remains ambiguous. The germline gives CDR1 SNHLY, CDR2 FYNNEI. The CDR3 consists of 14 residues. V was shortened by 5 bases and J by 0 bases, with 11 bases between the two germline ends. Combining the CDR3 with reference TRBV2 and TRBJ2-7 gives the whole variable domain EPEVTQTPSHQVTQMGQEVILRCVPISNHLYFYWYRQILGQKVEFLVSFYNNEISEKSEIFDDQFSVERPDGSNFTLKIRSTKLEDSAMYFCASSWLESSYEQYFGPGTRLTVT.

J is TRBJ2-2 and V is TRBV10-3; 10 bases are shared with TRBD1. The germline CDR1 and CDR2 sequences are ENHRY and SYGVKD. This CDR3 has 17 amino acids. V lost 6 bases, J lost 4 bases, and 11 bases stayed unmatched. CDR3 nucleotide sequence: TGTGCCATCAGCTTAACCGGGACAGGGGTGAGCACCGGGGAGCTGTTTTTT. It translates to CAISLTGTGVSTGELFF.

The gene calls are TRBV4-2 and TRBJ2-3; perhaps TRBD1 as D (5 bases). The germline V and J ends were trimmed by 0 bases and 5 bases, with 9 bases remaining between them. The CDR3 has 14 residues. Germline V gene sequence: CDR1 LGHNA, CDR2 YNFKEQ. CDR3: CASSQDRGIDTQYF. DNA for the CDR3: TGTGCCAGCAGCCAAGATAGGGGAATAGATACGCAGTATTTT.

The rearrangement links TRBV29-1 to TRBJ2-1; the D gene is possibly TRBD1 (5 bases). Germline V gives CDR1 SQVTM, CDR2 ANQGSEA. The CDR3 has 11 amino acids. Deletions cut 2 bases from V and 12 bases from J, with 11 bases between. As DNA, the CDR3 is TGCAGCGTTGAAACAGGTGGTAGGCAGTTCTTC. Protein: CSVETGGRQFF.

This clone is a singleton in its sample. The CDR3 nucleotides are TGCGCCAGCAGCGCGGGTTGGGCCGGGGAGCTGTTTTTT. Translating gives CASSAGWAGELFF. This chain joins TRBV5-1 and TRBJ2-2; weak D call: TRBD2 (5 bases). CDR1 and CDR2 (germline): SGHRS, YFSETQ. Deletions cut 4 bases from V and 6 bases from J, with 10 bases between. The CDR3 spans 13 residues.

The chain has TRBV3-1 (or the pseudogene TRBV3-2) and TRBJ2-7; a possible D gene is TRBD1 (6 bases). V was trimmed by 4 bases and J by 1 base, leaving 17 bases between them. This CDR3 contains 16 residues. From germline, CDR1 is LGHDT and CDR2 YNNKEL (reference sequence). CDR3 loop: CASSPGVGVASYEQYF. Written as DNA, the CDR3 is TGTGCCAGCAGCCCAGGGGTGGGGGTAGCGTCCTACGAGCAGTACTTC.

This clone has a single count. V gene TRBV2 combines with J gene TRBJ2-4, with D perhaps TRBD1 (5 bases). V was cut by 8 bases and J by 7 bases, with 12 bases left in between. Germline assignment: CDR1 SNHLY and CDR2 FYNNEI. The CDR3 spans 12 residues. CDR3 protein: CASGQGSNIQYF. The CDR3 bases are TGTGCCAGCGGGCAGGGAAGTAACATTCAGTACTTC.

The V gene is TRBV19, the J gene TRBJ1-4; D may be TRBD1 (6 bases). The CDR3 loop spans 15 amino acids. CDR1 and CDR2 (germline): LNHDA, SQIVND (reference sequence). V lost 8 bases to trimming and J lost 3 bases, with 16 bases between them. The CDR3 reads CASGNRAGANEKLFF. The CDR3 DNA follows: TGTGCCAGTGGGAACAGGGCCGGCGCTAATGAAAAACTGTTTTTT.